This TCR beta chain came from a study of blood T cell repertoires in COVID-19. As for the study in general: Donors in the United States, Italy and Spain gave samples during acute or convalescent COVID-19.

Original processing notes: Scientists estimated how many nucleated cells there were by amplifying reference gene primers. TCRdb keeps only in-frame clones here, not all; method: immunoSEQ multiplex PCR. V, J and clone size derive from that table, while D and trimming were established from the DNA sequence. The sample holds some 250,000 clones, roughly 89% seen once. Participants, about 18 to 100 years old, spanned around 25 US areas. Germline V gene data show CDR1 as MNHEY and CDR2 as SVGAGI. The CDR3 covers 14 residues. Trimming removed 2 bases at V and 7 bases at J, with 11 bases between. The chain has TRBV6-5 and TRBJ1-4; maybe TRBD1 (5 bases). The sample consisted of PBMCs or T cells enriched from blood (not recorded which). This TCR came from a man in his forties who had recovered from COVID-19. As DNA, the CDR3 is TGTGCCAGCAGTTACAGGACAAGTGGTGAAAAACTGTTTTTT. Protein: CASSYRTSGEKLFF.